The clone carrying this T cell receptor beta chain appeared many times. Its specificity is not known. The data originate from a study of Graves' ophthalmopathy and Graves' hyperthyroidism. The study, taken as a whole, reports: Most expanded thyroid clonotypes above 0.001 frequency also appeared in blood.

TCR beta CDR3 regions were amplified from RNA transcripts. Second-round multiplex PCR followed a first-round RT-PCR using HTBI primers. TCRdb recomputed calls from the multiplex PCR reads with MiXCR, one row per CDR3 protein. The table has roughly 300,000 distinct CDR3 sequences, roughly 17% seen once. Germline CDR1 is DFQATT and CDR2 is SNEGSKA (reference sequence). Trimming pared 3 bases from V and 3 bases from J, leaving 8 bases between. The CDR3 is 12 residues long. The gene calls are TRBV20-1 and TRBJ2-5; a weak D match, TRBD2 (6 bases). The origin of this receptor is an adult man with Graves' ophthalmopathy. Sequencing was performed on peripheral blood. The CDR3 is CSARGGKETQYF. The CDR3, as DNA: TGCAGTGCTAGGGGAGGCAAAGAGACCCAGTACTTC.